This T cell receptor (beta chain) was observed in a study of cytomegalovirus exposure and HLA in healthy donors. Notes on the study in general: The authors enumerated 150 to 200 TCR beta chains as linked to cytomegalovirus. The sole available immune exposure information was CMV serostatus. In an earlier analysis, productive rearrangement rates for most beta V segments clustered near 87% or 30%.

Although they were nominally healthy when sampled, donors likely had unrecorded immune exposures. PCR employed 60 Vbeta and 13 Jbeta primers. Assay used: immunoSEQ multiplex PCR; TCRdb lists only in-frame clones, some missing. The table records 100,000 to 150,000 clones, around 77% of them present only once. CDR1 and CDR2 (germline): LNHNV, YYDKDF (reference sequence). V lost 4 bases and J lost 4, with 19 bases in between. The CDR3 length is 16 residues. In regard to this clone: What it recognizes is unknown.

The receptor was derived from a male donor in good health and CMV-seropositive. Sequenced: PBMCs. The chain carries TRBV15 and TRBJ2-5; TRBD2 is a possible D gene (5 bases). This CDR3 is CATSKGVANLGETQYF. For the CDR3, the DNA is TGTGCCACCAGCAAAGGTGTAGCGAATCTGGGAGAGACCCAGTACTTC.